The T cell receptor beta chain described here comes from a study of T cell responses to AZD1222 COVID-19 vaccine. The CDR3 consists of 15 residues. Between the trimmed V and J ends, which lost 7 bases and 0 bases, there was a span of 14 bases. Looked up from germline, CDR1 is ENHRY and CDR2 is SYGVKD. Second-dose timings of about 4 or about 12 weeks were pooled. Study conclusions and caveats: Reports indicate that nearly half of spike-specific TCRs are directed at unmutated variant regions. The study identified only six AZD1222 recipients as seropositive at baseline.

Data came from immunoSEQ multiplex PCR; TCRdb stores just in-frame clones and leaves some out. The sample holds fewer than 130,000 clones; roughly 92% are singletons and the top ten take 2% to 3%. As regards this clone: Its antigen remains unidentified.

The sample in question was peripheral blood, obtained 28 days after the second AZD1222 dose. This clonotype originated in an adult who received the AZD1222 COVID-19 vaccine. V gene TRBV10-3 combines with J gene TRBJ2-3; maybe TRBD2 (5 bases). CDR3 DNA: TGTGCCATCACCCCCTTCGGGAAGAGCACAGATACGCAGTATTTT. Translation gives CAITPFGKSTDTQYF.